The next 23 T cell receptor beta chains were all read from a single sample in a study of technical replicates of blood from a handful of donors. Here immunoSEQ multiplex PCR was the method, and the copy in TCRdb shows in-frame clones only, minus some. The data hold about 67,000 clones, with 95% to 98% observed a single time. The sequencing input was T cells isolated from PBMCs. The receptor source for this set is a human donor in good health.

V usage is TRBV4-1 and J usage is TRBJ2-5; D possibly corresponds to TRBD2 (7 bases). From germline, CDR1 is MGHRA and CDR2 YSYEKL. The CDR3 has 15 amino acids. The V end lost 4 bases, the J end lost 4 bases, and 16 bases lay between the germline ends. The CDR3 sequence is CASSRQGGAGETQYF. In DNA, the CDR3 is TGCGCCAGCAGCCGGCAAGGGGGGGCGGGAGAGACCCAGTACTTC.

The rearrangement uses TRBV18 and TRBJ1-1; 10 bases match TRBD1. The germline V gene has CDR1 KGHSH and CDR2 LQKENI. CDR3 length: 18 amino acids. V shed 5 bases, J shed 1 base, and the junction held 13 bases outside the gene matches. The CDR3 nucleotides read TGTGCCAGCTCAGGTCAGCGGACAGGGGGGTTGGAGAACACTGAAGCTTTCTTT. Residues: CASSGQRTGGLENTEAFF.

The gene calls are TRBV12-2 and TRBJ1-6; the table gives TRBD1 as D, unverified against the DNA. TRBV12-2 is a pseudogene locus. This CDR3 region has 17 residues. CDR3 in amino acids: CASRPFRQGLGNSPLHF. CDR3 nucleotide sequence: TGTGCAAGTCGCCCTTTTAGACAGGGTTTAGGTAATTCACCCCTCCACTTT.

V gene TRBV7-8 combines with J gene TRBJ1-5; 7 nucleotides align to TRBD1. CDR1 is SGHVS and CDR2 is FQNEAQ in the germline V gene. The CDR3 extends over 22 amino acids. V shed 2 bases, J shed 0 bases, and the junction held 22 bases outside the gene matches. The chain's CDR3 is CASSLLSSAGTALVYSNQPQHF. The CDR3 DNA is TGTGCCAGCAGCTTACTCAGTTCGGCAGGGACAGCCCTTGTCTATAGCAATCAGCCCCAGCATTTT.

This clone appeared once. Additional DNA sequences in this sample encode the identical CDR3. The chain recombines TRBV18 with TRBJ2-7, with TRBD1 identical over 8 bases. This CDR3 has 14 residues. Germline loops: CDR1 KGHSH, CDR2 LQKENI. The ends lost 1 base at V and 3 bases at J; junction bases unmatched: 2. CDR3 residues: CASSPRDRSYEQYF. The DNA of the CDR3 is TGTGCCAGCTCACCACGGGACAGGAGCTACGAGCAGTACTTC.

The CDR3 loop reads CASSPRTTRPSWDEQFF. The CDR3 DNA reads as TGTGCCAGCAGCCCCCGGACTACCAGACCCTCGTGGGATGAGCAGTTCTTC. The chain is built from TRBV14 and TRBJ2-1; possible D gene TRBD2, 6 bases. Germline V gives CDR1 SGHDN, CDR2 FVKESK. This CDR3 contains 17 residues. The ends were cut back, 4 bases at V and 8 bases at J, with 24 bases in the middle.

V usage is TRBV4-1 and J usage is TRBJ1-2, with TRBD1 matching 7 bases. With 2 bases clipped from V and 7 bases from J, the junction kept 7 bases outside the gene matches. Germline CDR1 reads MGHRA; CDR2 reads YSYEKL. The CDR3 runs to 14 residues. The CDR3 loop reads CASSQFTGVSGYTF. DNA for the CDR3: TGCGCCAGCAGCCAATTCACAGGGGTGAGTGGCTACACCTTC.

J is TRBJ2-7 and V is TRBV4-1, with 7 bases matching TRBD2. The V gene end was trimmed by 4 bases and the J gene end by 7 bases; junction bases not matched to a gene: 16. The CDR3 is 16 residues long. Germline values: CDR1 MGHRA, CDR2 YSYEKL. CDR3 in amino acids: CASSPQNLGGSWEQYF. The CDR3 nucleotides are TGCGCCAGCAGCCCTCAGAATTTGGGGGGGAGTTGGGAGCAGTACTTC.

The genes are TRBV7-2 and TRBJ1-5; no clear D. The CDR3 totals 14 residues. Trimming took off 1 base at V and 2 bases at J, with 6 bases between the two ends. Germline V CDR1 and CDR2: SGHTA, FQGNSA. The CDR3 reads CASSLEVGNQPQHF. The CDR3 DNA is TGTGCCAGCAGCTTAGAAGTAGGCAATCAGCCCCAGCATTTT.

In DNA form, the CDR3 reads TGCGCCAGCAGCCTACAGACTAGCGGGAGTCTTTTTTTGGACACCGGGGAGCTGTTTTTT. Its translation is CASSLQTSGSLFLDTGELFF. The V gene is TRBV5-1, the J gene TRBJ2-2, with 12 bases identical to TRBD2. The V gene's germline CDR1 is SGHRS and CDR2 YFSETQ. CDR3 length equals 20 residues. With V trimmed by 4 bases and J by 3 bases, 16 bases remained unmatched.

CDR3 in DNA: TGTGCCAGCAGCTCGTACCGGGACACTGGAAACACCATATATTTT. As protein: CASSSYRDTGNTIYF. J is TRBJ1-3 and V is TRBV28; a possible D gene is TRBD1 (6 bases). The germline V and J ends were trimmed by 6 bases and 2 bases, with 14 bases remaining between them. The CDR3 is 15 residues long. Per the germline V gene, CDR1 is MDHEN and CDR2 is SYDVKM. Using reference TRBV28 and TRBJ1-3 for the parts outside the CDR3, the full variable domain is DVKVTQSSRYLVKRTGEKVFLECVQDMDHENMFWYRQDPGLGLRLIYFSYDVKMKEKGDIPEGYSVSREKKERFSLILESASTNQTSMYLCASSSYRDTGNTIYFGEGSWLTVV.

This sequence joins TRBV2 and TRBJ1-1; D is possibly TRBD1 (6 bases). The CDR3 covers 13 residues. V shed 10 bases and J shed 3 bases, with 15 bases lying between them. Germline assignment: CDR1 SNHLY and CDR2 FYNNEI. CDR3 sequence (DNA): TGTGCCACAAACAGGGATGAGGACACTGAAGCTTTCTTT. Protein product: CATNRDEDTEAFF.

The J gene is TRBJ2-7, the V gene TRBV2; 12 positions agree with TRBD2. The V and J ends lost 6 bases and 1 base, in that order; junction bases with no gene match: 4. From germline, CDR1 is SNHLY and CDR2 FYNNEI. CDR3 length: 15 amino acids. CDR3 residues: CASSGLAGRSYEQYF. The CDR3 region has the DNA TGTGCCAGCAGCGGACTAGCGGGACGTTCCTACGAGCAGTACTTC.

This sequence joins TRBV6-6 and TRBJ1-2; D may be TRBD1 (5 bases). Germline loops: CDR1 MNHNY, CDR2 SVGAGI (reference sequence). The CDR3 runs 15 residues. V shed 6 bases and J shed 3 bases, with 17 bases lying between them. The CDR3 spells CASRQTTRGDYGYTF. In DNA form, the CDR3 reads TGTGCCAGCAGGCAAACGACCCGGGGGGACTATGGCTACACCTTC.

This clone was detected only once. V usage is TRBV30 and J usage is TRBJ2-1; possible D gene TRBD2, 7 bases. V gave up 3 bases and J gave up 9 bases, with 15 bases separating them. Germline V gene lookup returns CDR1 GTSNPN and CDR2 SVGIG (reference sequence). The CDR3 runs to 13 residues. The CDR3 nucleotides are TGTGCCTGGAGCCGGCGGGGGCGAGGTGAGCAGTTCTTC. Translation gives CAWSRRGRGEQFF.

This clone was counted a single time. This chain uses TRBV7-2 with TRBJ2-7; no definite D call. From germline, CDR1 is SGHTA and CDR2 FQGNSA. This CDR3 is built from 13 residues. V was clipped by 0 bases and J by 4 bases, with 7 bases between them. This chain's CDR3 is CASSLASTYEQYF. In DNA, the CDR3 is TGTGCCAGCAGCTTAGCGAGCACTTACGAGCAGTACTTC.

The rearrangement links TRBV4-1 to TRBJ2-7; maybe TRBD1 (5 bases). CDR3 size: 14 residues. V lost 3 bases and J 0 bases, leaving 9 bases between the germline ends. CDR1 MGHRA and CDR2 YSYEKL come from the germline V gene. The chain's CDR3 is CASSQPGNSYEQYF. As DNA, the CDR3 is TGCGCCAGCAGCCAGCCAGGGAACTCCTACGAGCAGTACTTC.

The genes are TRBV9 and TRBJ1-4; TRBD1 matches 7 bases. J lost 5 bases, V lost 0 bases, and 4 bases had no gene match. The CDR3 has 15 amino acids. Germline V CDR1 and CDR2: SGDLS, YYNGEE. The CDR3: CASSVDRGVNEKLFF. CDR3 coding DNA: TGTGCCAGCAGCGTAGACAGGGGCGTAAATGAAAAACTGTTTTTT.

The chain employs TRBV7-8 and TRBJ1-1, with TRBD1 as a possible D gene (5 bases). With 4 bases removed from V and 1 base from J, the gap between germline ends came to 7 bases. The CDR3 covers 13 residues. In germline, CDR1 is SGHVS, CDR2 FQNEAQ. The CDR3 loop is CASSSDRNTEAFF. The CDR3 coding sequence is TGTGCCAGCAGCTCCGACAGGAACACTGAAGCTTTCTTT.

In regard to this clone: An end of the junction does not agree with germline; a read error may underlie this. The chain carries TRBV9 and TRBJ2-1; 9 bases line up with TRBD2. Germline CDR1 and CDR2: SGDLS and YYNGEE. This CDR3 region has 15 residues. The CDR3 nucleotides read TGTGCCAGCAGCGTGCTAGCGGGGACCTATAATGAGCAGTTCTTC. Translation: CASSVLAGTYNEQFF. Full variable domain (outside the CDR3, taken from reference TRBV9 and TRBJ2-1): DSGVTQTPKHLITATGQRVTLRCSPRSGDLSVYWYQQSLDQGLQFLIQYYNGEERAKGNILERFSAQQFPDLHSELNLSSLELGDSALYFCASSVLAGTYNEQFFGPGTRLTVL.

This clone was seen a single time. This chain connects TRBV27 to TRBJ1-3; 9 bases line up with TRBD1. There are 15 residues in the CDR3. Germline loops: CDR1 MNHEY, CDR2 SMNVEV (reference sequence). V was clipped by 5 bases and J by 4 bases; unmatched bases: 6. The CDR3: CASSQQGARGNTIYF. The CDR3, as DNA: TGTGCCAGCAGTCAACAGGGGGCAAGGGGAAACACCATATATTTT.

The chain uses TRBV30 and TRBJ1-2; 8 bases are shared with TRBD1. J lost 5 bases, V lost 1 base, and 24 bases had no gene match. Germline CDR1 reads GTSNPN; CDR2 reads SVGIG (reference sequence). The CDR3 has 20 amino acids. The CDR3 DNA sequence: TGTGCCTGGAGTGGTGAGACAGGGGTAGAGGAAACCGAAACCTATTATGGCTACACCTTC. Translating it yields CAWSGETGVEETETYYGYTF.

The sample holds one count of this clone. This chain links TRBV5-6 with TRBJ2-7; 9 bases match TRBD1. Trimming at V came to 4 bases and at J to 3 bases, leaving 8 bases not matched to a gene. CDR3 length equals 15 residues. The germline V gene encodes CDR1 SGHDT and CDR2 YYEEEE. CDR3 DNA: TGTGCCAGCAGCGAAATACAGGGGGCGCACTACGAGCAGTACTTC. As protein: CASSEIQGAHYEQYF.